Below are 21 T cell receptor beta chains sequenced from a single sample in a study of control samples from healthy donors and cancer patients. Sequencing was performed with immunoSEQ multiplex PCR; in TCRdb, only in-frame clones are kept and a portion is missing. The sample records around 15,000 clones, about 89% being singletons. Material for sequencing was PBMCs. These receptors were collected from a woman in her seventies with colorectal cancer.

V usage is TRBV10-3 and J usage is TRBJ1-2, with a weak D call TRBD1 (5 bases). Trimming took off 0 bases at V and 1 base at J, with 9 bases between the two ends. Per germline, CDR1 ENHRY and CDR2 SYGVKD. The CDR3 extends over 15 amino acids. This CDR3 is CAISESAGYNYGYTF. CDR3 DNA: TGTGCCATCAGTGAGTCGGCAGGGTATAACTATGGCTACACCTTC.

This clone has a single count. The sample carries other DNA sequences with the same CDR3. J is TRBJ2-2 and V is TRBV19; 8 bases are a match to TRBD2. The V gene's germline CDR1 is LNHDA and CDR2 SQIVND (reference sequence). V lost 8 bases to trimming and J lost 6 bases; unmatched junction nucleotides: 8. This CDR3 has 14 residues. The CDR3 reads CASRGGGRAGELFF. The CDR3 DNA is TGTGCCAGTCGGGGGGGCGGCCGCGCCGGGGAGCTGTTTTTT.

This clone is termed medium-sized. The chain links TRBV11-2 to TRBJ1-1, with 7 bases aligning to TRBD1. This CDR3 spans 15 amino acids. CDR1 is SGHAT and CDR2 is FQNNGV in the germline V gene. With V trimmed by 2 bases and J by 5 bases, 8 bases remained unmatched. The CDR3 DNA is TGTGCCAGCAGCTTAAGGGAGGGGGCGAGGACTGAAGCTTTCTTT. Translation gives CASSLREGARTEAFF. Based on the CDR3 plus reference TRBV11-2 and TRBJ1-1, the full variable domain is EAGVAQSPRYKIIEKRQSVAFWCNPISGHATLYWYQQILGQGPKLLIQFQNNGVVDDSQLPKDRFSAERLKGVDSTLKIQPAKLEDSAVYLCASSLREGARTEAFFGQGTRLTVV.

CDR3 nucleotides: TGCGCCAGCAGCTTGGGACCCCTGGGGACAACTAACACAGATACGCAGTATTTT. Protein sequence: CASSLGPLGTTNTDTQYF. The chain joins TRBV5-1 to TRBJ2-3, with D possibly matching TRBD1 (6 bases). Germline V gene lookup returns CDR1 SGHRS and CDR2 YFSETQ. CDR3 length: 18 residues. V gave up 0 bases and J gave up 2 bases, with 19 bases separating them.

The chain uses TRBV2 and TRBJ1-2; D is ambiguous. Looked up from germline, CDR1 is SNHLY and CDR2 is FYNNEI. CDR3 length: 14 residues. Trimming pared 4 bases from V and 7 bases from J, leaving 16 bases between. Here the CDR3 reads CASSALSRGGGYTF. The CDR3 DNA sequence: TGTGCCAGCAGTGCTCTGTCGCGGGGAGGTGGCTACACCTTC. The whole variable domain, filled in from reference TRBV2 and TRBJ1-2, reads EPEVTQTPSHQVTQMGQEVILRCVPISNHLYFYWYRQILGQKVEFLVSFYNNEISEKSEIFDDQFSVERPDGSNFTLKIRSTKLEDSAMYFCASSALSRGGGYTFGSGTRLTVV.

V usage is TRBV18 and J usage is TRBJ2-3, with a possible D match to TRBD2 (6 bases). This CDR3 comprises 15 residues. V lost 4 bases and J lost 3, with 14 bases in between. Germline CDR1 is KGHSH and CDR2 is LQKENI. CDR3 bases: TGTGCCAGCTCACTTACTAGCTCAAGGACAGATACGCAGTATTTT. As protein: CASSLTSSRTDTQYF.

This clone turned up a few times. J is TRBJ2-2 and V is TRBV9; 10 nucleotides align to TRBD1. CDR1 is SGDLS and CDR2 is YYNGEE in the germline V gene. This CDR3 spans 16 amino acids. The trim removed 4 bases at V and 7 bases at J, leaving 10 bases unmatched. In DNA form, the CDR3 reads TGTGCCAGCAGCCCAAGGGACAGGGGAACCGGCGGGGAGCTGTTTTTT. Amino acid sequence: CASSPRDRGTGGELFF.

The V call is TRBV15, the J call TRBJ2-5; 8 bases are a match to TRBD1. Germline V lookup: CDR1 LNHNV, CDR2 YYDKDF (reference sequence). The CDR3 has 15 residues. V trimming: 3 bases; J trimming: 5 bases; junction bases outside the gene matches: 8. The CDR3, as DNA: TGTGCCACCAGCAGTCCGGGACAGGAGATCGAGACCCAGTACTTC. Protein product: CATSSPGQEIETQYF.

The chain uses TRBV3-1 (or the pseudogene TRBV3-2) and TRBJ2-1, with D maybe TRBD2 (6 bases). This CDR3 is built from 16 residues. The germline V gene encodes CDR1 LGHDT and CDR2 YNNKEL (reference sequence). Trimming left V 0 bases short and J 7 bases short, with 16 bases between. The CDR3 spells CASSQEERGRSNEQFF. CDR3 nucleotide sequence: TGTGCCAGCAGCCAAGAGGAGCGTGGGAGGTCGAATGAGCAGTTCTTC.

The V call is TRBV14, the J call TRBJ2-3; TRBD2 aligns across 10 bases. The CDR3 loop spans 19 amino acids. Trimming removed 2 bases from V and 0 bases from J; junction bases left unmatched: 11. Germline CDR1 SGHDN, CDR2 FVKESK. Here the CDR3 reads CASSQTLAGVPTSTDTQYF. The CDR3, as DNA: TGTGCCAGCAGCCAAACGCTAGCGGGGGTACCTACTAGCACAGATACGCAGTATTTT.

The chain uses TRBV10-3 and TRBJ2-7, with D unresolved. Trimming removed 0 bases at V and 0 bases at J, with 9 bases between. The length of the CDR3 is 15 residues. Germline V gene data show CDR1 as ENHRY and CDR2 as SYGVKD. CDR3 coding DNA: TGTGCCATCAGTGAGTCGAGCGCAATCTCCTACGAGCAGTACTTC. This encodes CAISESSAISYEQYF.

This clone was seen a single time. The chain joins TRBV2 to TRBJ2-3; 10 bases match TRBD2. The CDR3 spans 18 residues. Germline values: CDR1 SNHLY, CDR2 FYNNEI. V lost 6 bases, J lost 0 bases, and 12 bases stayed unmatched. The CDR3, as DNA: TGTGCCAGCAGCCCCCTGATTTCAGCGGGGGGGAGCACAGATACGCAGTATTTT. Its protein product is CASSPLISAGGSTDTQYF.

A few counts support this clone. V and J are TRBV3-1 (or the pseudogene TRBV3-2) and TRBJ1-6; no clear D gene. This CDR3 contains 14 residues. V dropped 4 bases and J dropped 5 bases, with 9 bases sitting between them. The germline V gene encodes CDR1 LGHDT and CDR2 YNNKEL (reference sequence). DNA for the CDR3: TGTGCCAGCAGCCGTAAAGCGGATAATTCACCCCTCCACTTT. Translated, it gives CASSRKADNSPLHF.

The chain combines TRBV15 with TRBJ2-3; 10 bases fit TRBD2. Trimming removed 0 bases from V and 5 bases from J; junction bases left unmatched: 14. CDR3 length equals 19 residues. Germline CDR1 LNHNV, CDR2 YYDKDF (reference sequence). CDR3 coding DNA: TGTGCCACCAGCAGAGATCGAAGGAGGCTAGCGGGAGAGCAAGATACGCAGTATTTT. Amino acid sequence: CATSRDRRRLAGEQDTQYF.

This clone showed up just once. DNA for the CDR3: TGTGCCATCAGTGAAGGGACAGGGGGCGCGCACACCATATATTTT. Translation gives CAISEGTGGAHTIYF. The chain has TRBV10-3 and TRBJ1-3; 12 bases fit TRBD1. Germline V gene data show CDR1 as ENHRY and CDR2 as SYGVKD. The CDR3 runs 15 residues. The V and J ends lost 3 bases and 8 bases, in that order; junction bases with no gene match: 5.

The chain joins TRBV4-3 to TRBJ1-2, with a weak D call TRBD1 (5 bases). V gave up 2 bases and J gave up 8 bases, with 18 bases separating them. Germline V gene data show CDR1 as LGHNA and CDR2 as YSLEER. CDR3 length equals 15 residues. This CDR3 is CASSQNGGAGRGYTF. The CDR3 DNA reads TGCGCCAGCAGCCAAAACGGCGGGGCAGGGCGAGGCTACACCTTC.

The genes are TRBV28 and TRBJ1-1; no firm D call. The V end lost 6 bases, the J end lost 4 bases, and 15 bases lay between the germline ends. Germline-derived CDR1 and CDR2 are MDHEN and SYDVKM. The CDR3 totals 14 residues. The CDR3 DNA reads TGTGCCAGCAGCCCCCCCTCGGAAGTCACTGAAGCTTTCTTT. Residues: CASSPPSEVTEAFF.

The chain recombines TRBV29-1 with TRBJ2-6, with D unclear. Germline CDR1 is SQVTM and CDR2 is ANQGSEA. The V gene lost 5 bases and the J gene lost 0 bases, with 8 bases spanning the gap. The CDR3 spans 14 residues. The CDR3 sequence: CSVTPPSGANVLTF. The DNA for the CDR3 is TGCAGCGTTACCCCCCCCTCTGGGGCCAACGTCCTGACTTTC.

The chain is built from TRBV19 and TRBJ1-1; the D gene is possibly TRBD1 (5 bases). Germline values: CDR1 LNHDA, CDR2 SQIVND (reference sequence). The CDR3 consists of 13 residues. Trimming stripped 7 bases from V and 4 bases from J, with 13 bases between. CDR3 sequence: CASTGRAITEAFF. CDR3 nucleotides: TGTGCCAGTACGGGCAGGGCGATCACTGAAGCTTTCTTT.

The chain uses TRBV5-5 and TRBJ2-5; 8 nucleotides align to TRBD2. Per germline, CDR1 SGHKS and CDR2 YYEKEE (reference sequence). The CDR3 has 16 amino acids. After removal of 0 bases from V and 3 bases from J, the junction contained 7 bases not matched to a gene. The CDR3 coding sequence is TGTGCCAGCAGCTTGGGACTAGCGCAAAGAGAAGAGACCCAGTACTTC. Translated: CASSLGLAQREETQYF.

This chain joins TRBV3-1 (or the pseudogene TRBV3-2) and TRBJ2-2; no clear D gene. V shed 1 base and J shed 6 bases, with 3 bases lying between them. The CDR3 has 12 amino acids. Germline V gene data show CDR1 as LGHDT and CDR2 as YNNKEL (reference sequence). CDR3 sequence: CASSQGAGELFF. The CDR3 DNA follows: TGTGCCAGCAGCCAAGGCGCCGGGGAGCTGTTTTTT.